This TCR beta chain appears in the sequencing data of a study of OX40 agonist ivuxolimab in advanced cancers. Across the study: Ivuxolimab, an agonistic anti-OX40 (CD134) antibody, was given to patients.

Note on this clone: Its antigen is as yet unknown.

Blood draws occurred at baseline, cycle 4 day 1, and cycle 7 day 1. CDR1 WSHSY and CDR2 SAAADI come from the germline V gene. The V and J ends lost 5 bases and 3 bases respectively, with 7 bases between them. This CDR3 is built from 12 residues. The protocol was immunoSEQ multiplex PCR, while the TCRdb copy is restricted to in-frame clones and leaves out a portion. The table has more than 85,000 clones, about 80% seen once. Study findings and constraints: At 0.1 to 3.0 mg/kg, clonal expansion of CD4+ and CD8+ blood T cells had occurred by week 6.

The clonotype comes from an adult with an advanced solid tumor such as melanoma, head and neck, liver or kidney cancer. The source material was CD4+ or CD8+ T cells sorted from blood, sampled in a trial of the OX40 agonist ivuxolimab. The chain combines TRBV10-2 with TRBJ1-1; D not certain. The CDR3 loop is CASSPGHTEAFF. The CDR3, as DNA: TGCGCCAGCAGTCCGGGCCACACTGAAGCTTTCTTT.